This TCR beta chain was sequenced for a study of regulatory T cells in long-lasting Graves disease. Study results and limitations: It was possible that the small sample size reduced accuracy. There was favoring of TRBV28, TRBJ1-2 and TRBJ2-5 in persistent disease.

This clonotype showed up many times. The antigen is not known. Documented time point: persistent/refractory GD, antithyroid drugs over 5 years with positive TRAb. PBMC-derived RNA was used for the TCR library. This CDR3 spans 15 amino acids. Trimming pared 7 bases from V and 5 bases from J, leaving 20 bases between. Germline CDR1 and CDR2: SGHAT and FQNNGV. Library construction for TCR beta used iRepertoire HTBI primers and Arm-PCR of CDR3 regions. One entry per CDR3 protein results from TCRdb running MiXCR on the multiplex PCR reads. The table records about 660,000 distinct CDR3 sequences, 25% to 35% of them present only once.

The sequencing here drew on peripheral blood mononuclear cells (PBMCs), taken when the disease was refractory, from a patient treated with antithyroid drugs. The chain uses TRBV11-2 and TRBJ1-2; D not certain. This sequence originates from a female donor with Graves disease. DNA of the CDR3: TGTGCCAGCACCAAAACTTCGACGGTCGAATATGGCTACACCTTC. This gives the protein CASTKTSTVEYGYTF.